This T cell receptor (beta chain) comes out of a study of T cell responses to AZD1222 COVID-19 vaccine (dated by TCRdb to the early 2020s). Notes on the research overall: TCR sequencing covered fewer than 250 trial participants: approximately 200 given two doses of AZD1222 and 26 given two doses of MenACWY control vaccine. Trial participants were enrolled into age subgroups of 18-55, 56-69 and 70-plus years, which contained approximately 150, 30 and 60 TCR-sequenced participants, respectively. Results and caveats for the whole study, not just this receptor: The vaccine-associated CD4 TCRs covered the entire spike protein, and the dominant responses fell in regions 160-218 and 743-854. Only 5 to 7 AZD1222 recipients were SARS-CoV-2 seropositive at baseline, limiting conclusions about previously exposed vaccinees. Reportedly, close to half of the unique spike-specific TCRs recognized epitopes lying outside the regions that are mutated in the B.1.351 and B.1.1.7 variants. Because no day 14 peak-response samples were available, repertoires were characterized only after the peak T cell response. Participants were mostly white British and included more females than males, and it was suggested by the authors that clonal diversity may have been underestimated. The 56-69-year group was small, and its depth increase did not reach significance, likely because of low power. Spike-specific TCR breadth and depth rose significantly after two AZD1222 doses compared with day 0 and with MenACWY recipients.

The sample's time point label, in plain terms: about 28 days (+/-7) after the second vaccine dose. AZD1222 recipients whose second dose came at about 4 weeks and those whose second dose came at about 12 weeks were combined into one group, since spike-specific TCR depth and breadth did not differ between the two schedules. Vaccinee samples came from UK trials COV001 and COV002, including a single-blind randomized controlled phase 2/3 trial of AZD1222 (ChAdOx1 nCoV-19) in healthy adults. For TCRbeta chain sequencing, PBMC samples were collected from trial participants at day 0 and at day 28 after the second dose. For this clone: Its antigen target is currently unknown. No clone much larger than this one lies a single base away; base qualities are absent.

The CDR3 regions of human TCRbeta chains were analyzed by immunosequencing. From the authors' description of their analysis: Repertoire TCRs were checked for matches against a reference library of SARS-CoV-2-specific TCRs that had been generated using the MIRA antigen-specificity platform. Breadth was defined as the fraction of unique TCRs that were SARS-CoV-2-associated, and depth was defined as the fraction of total T cells that were SARS-CoV-2-associated. Using the MIRA data, every spike-specific TCR was mapped to the spike region that the TCR reacted to and assigned to either a CD4 or a CD8 class. Log10-transformed breadth and depth values were compared by one-way ANOVA with Sidak's multiple comparisons tests. Not all clones reach the TCRdb copy of this immuneACCESS table, which keeps in-frame sequences only. Checked studies attribute under half of the gap to unresolved V genes and leave the rest unexplained. D and trimming come from the DNA, and the V and J calls and clone size come from that table. This sample is represented by roughly 120,000 clones; around 83% of them were singletons. Around 17% of the sample belongs to the ten largest clones.

The receptor was derived from an adult who received the AZD1222 COVID-19 vaccine. The sequencing used peripheral blood, collected 28 days after the second AZD1222 dose.

The DNA sequence follows: TGTGCCAGCAGTTTGGGGACAGGGATAAGTGGTTCACCCCTCCACTTT. It translates as CASSLGTGISGSPLHF. The rearrangement joined TRBV28 to TRBJ1-6, and TRBD1 matches 9 of the central bases. V is trimmed back by 3 bases and J by 9 bases, and the junction contains 9 bases that no gene match accounts for. Its CDR3 holds 16 amino acids, cysteine through phenylalanine. Left in the record is the CDR3 DNA by itself, 48 bases read in frame from the first base. The CDR1 and CDR2 encoded by the germline V gene are MDHEN and SYDVKM.